Detailed here is one T cell receptor (beta chain). The antigen it recognizes is unknown. The sample holds no much larger clone one base away, and base qualities are not on file. What this sample's time point label stands for: about 28 days (+/-7) after the second vaccine dose. AZD1222 recipients whose second dose came at about 4 weeks and those whose second dose came at about 12 weeks were combined into one group, since spike-specific TCR depth and breadth did not differ between the two schedules. Vaccinee samples came from UK trials COV001 and COV002, including a single-blind randomized controlled phase 2/3 trial of AZD1222 (ChAdOx1 nCoV-19) in healthy adults. For TCRbeta chain sequencing, PBMC samples were collected from trial participants at day 0 and at day 28 after the second dose. A distance of 6 bases separates the germline ends of V and J, which lose 0 bases and 0 bases respectively. The CDR3 contains 14 residues, cysteine and phenylalanine counted. CDR3 DNA only is kept here, 42 bases in frame from base 1. CDR1 LNHNV and CDR2 YYDKDF are derived from the germline V gene (reference sequence).

The CDR3 regions of human TCRbeta chains were analyzed by immunosequencing. The source study handled its data this way. Repertoire TCRs were matched against a reference library of SARS-CoV-2-specific TCRs generated with the MIRA antigen-specificity platform. Breadth meant the fraction of unique TCRs that were SARS-CoV-2-associated, whereas depth meant the fraction of total T cells that were SARS-CoV-2-associated. Using the MIRA data, each spike-specific TCR was assigned both to the spike region to which the TCR was reactive and to a CD4 or CD8 class. Log10-transformed breadth and depth values were compared by one-way ANOVA with Sidak's multiple comparisons tests. In TCRdb, the immuneACCESS table is reduced to in-frame sequences with V and J assigned. These tables do not hold every clone; where another copy was compared, an unresolved V gene accounts for under half, and the others remain unexplained. From that table come the V and J calls and clone size; the DNA was used to work out D and trimming. Within this sample are about 46,000 clones, with around nine tenths of them counted one time only. 0.9% to 1.2% of the sample is held by the ten biggest clonotypes.

These data originate in a study of T cell responses to AZD1222 COVID-19 vaccine (dated by TCRdb to about 2021). Looking at the study overall: A total of just over 230 trial participants underwent TCR sequencing, of whom 200 to 220 had received two doses of AZD1222 and some 25 had received two doses of the MenACWY control vaccine. Trial participants were enrolled by age into 18-55, 56-69 and 70-plus year subgroups, with roughly 150, 30 and 60 TCR-sequenced participants respectively. Broad study findings and their caveats: Conclusions about previously exposed vaccinees were limited because only a handful of AZD1222 recipients were SARS-CoV-2 seropositive at baseline. Spike-specific TCR breadth and depth rose significantly after two AZD1222 doses compared with day 0 and with MenACWY recipients. The vaccine-associated CD4 TCRs covered the entire spike protein, and the dominant responses fell in regions 160-218 and 743-854. Because no samples from the day 14 peak response were available, repertoires could be characterized only after the peak T cell response. Participants were mostly white British and included more females than males, and it was suggested by the authors that clonal diversity may have been underestimated. In the small 56-69-year group, the increase in depth fell short of significance, most likely because of low power. Reportedly, close to half of the unique spike-specific TCRs recognized epitopes lying outside the regions that are mutated in the B.1.351 and B.1.1.7 variants.

Sample: peripheral blood, taken 28 days after the second AZD1222 dose. The rearranged segments are TRBV15 and TRBJ2-7, with the identity of the D gene unclear. The sequence was collected from an adult who received the AZD1222 COVID-19 vaccine. Here the CDR3 is given as CATSRDLASYEQYF. The DNA is TGTGCCACCAGCAGAGATTTAGCCTCCTACGAGCAGTACTTC.